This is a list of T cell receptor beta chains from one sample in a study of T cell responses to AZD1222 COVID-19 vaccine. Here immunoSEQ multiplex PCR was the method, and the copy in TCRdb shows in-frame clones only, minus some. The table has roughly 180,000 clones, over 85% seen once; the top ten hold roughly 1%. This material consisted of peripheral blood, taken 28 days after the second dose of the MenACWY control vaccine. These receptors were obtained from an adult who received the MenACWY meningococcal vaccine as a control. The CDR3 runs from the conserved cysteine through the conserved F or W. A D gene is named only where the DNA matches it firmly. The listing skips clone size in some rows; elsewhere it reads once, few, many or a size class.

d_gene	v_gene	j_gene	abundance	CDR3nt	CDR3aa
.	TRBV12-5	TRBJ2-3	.	TGTGCTACCTGCAGTTACACAGATACGCAGTATTTT	CATCSYTDTQYF
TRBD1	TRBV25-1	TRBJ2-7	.	TGTGCCAGCAGTTATAAAGCGTCGGGACAGGCAGACTACGAGCAGTACTTC	CASSYKASGQADYEQYF
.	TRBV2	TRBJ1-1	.	TGTGCCAGGGGGAAAGGGGTGAACACTGAAGCTTTCTTT	CARGKGVNTEAFF
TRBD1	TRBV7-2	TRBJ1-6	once	TGTGCCAGCAGCTTACGGACAGGGAAGGATAATTCACCCCTCCACTTT	CASSLRTGKDNSPLHF
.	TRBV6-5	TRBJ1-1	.	TGTGCCAGTTCACCAATGAACACTGAAGCTTTCTTT	CASSPMNTEAFF
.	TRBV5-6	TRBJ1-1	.	TGTGCCAGCAGCTGGGGGCGATTTGGTGAAGCTTTCTTT	CASSWGRFGEAFF
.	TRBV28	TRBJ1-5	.	TGTGCCAGCAGTTTATCCCCGTGGAATCAGCCCCAGCATTTT	CASSLSPWNQPQHF
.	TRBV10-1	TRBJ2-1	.	TGCGCCAGCCAGGTTCCGGGGTCGTATGAGCAGTTCTTC	CASQVPGSYEQFF
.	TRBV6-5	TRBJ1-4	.	TGTGCCAGCAGGGGACGCCGGGACTCAAATGAAAAACTGTTTTTT	CASRGRRDSNEKLFF
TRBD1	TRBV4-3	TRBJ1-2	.	TGCGCCAGCAGCCCAGGGGGGGTTAACTATGGCTACACCTTC	CASSPGGVNYGYTF
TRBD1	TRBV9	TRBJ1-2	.	TGTGCCAGCAGCCCGACAGGGGATGAGGGCTACACCTTC	CASSPTGDEGYTF
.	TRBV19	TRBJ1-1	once	TGTGCCAGTAGTATAGTTCGGGGGGTGAACACTGAAGCTTTCTTT	CASSIVRGVNTEAFF
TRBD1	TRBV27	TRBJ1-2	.	TGTGCCAGCAGTGAGACAGGGGGCAGCTATGGCTACACCTTC	CASSETGGSYGYTF
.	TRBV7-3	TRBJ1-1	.	TGTGCCAGCAGCCAGCTCTTGACGGGTGAAGCTTTCTTT	CASSQLLTGEAFF
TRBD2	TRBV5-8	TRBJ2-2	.	TGTGCCAGCAGCTTGCTAGCGGGGTTCGGGGAGCTGTTTTTT	CASSLLAGFGELFF
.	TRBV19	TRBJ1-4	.	TGTGCCAGTAAACGGGGGGGCCCAACTAATGAAAAACTGTTTTTT	CASKRGGPTNEKLFF
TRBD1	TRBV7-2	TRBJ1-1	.	TGTGCCAGCAGCATTAGGGGGCCTGAAGCTTTCTTT	CASSIRGPEAFF
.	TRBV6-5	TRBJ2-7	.	TGTGCCAGCAGGGCTCTAAGGGGCTACGAGCAGTACTTC	CASRALRGYEQYF
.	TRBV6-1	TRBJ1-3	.	TGTGCCAGCAGTGAAGCGCTTCCGGTGGCCGGAAACACCATATATTTT	CASSEALPVAGNTIYF
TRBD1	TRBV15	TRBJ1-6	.	TGTGCCACCAGCTTGGGGACAGGGGTAGAATCACCCCTCCACTTT	CATSLGTGVESPLHF
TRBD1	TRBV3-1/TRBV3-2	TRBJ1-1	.	TGTGCCAGCACCCAGGGGGGTGAAGCTTTCTTT	CASTQGGEAFF